The 15 T cell receptor beta chains reported below all come from one sample, sequenced in a study of early T cells in non-severe SARS-CoV-2 infection. One entry per CDR3 protein, called by TCRdb with MiXCR from the 5' RACE reads. The repertoire holds roughly 46,000 distinct CDR3 sequences, over 8% seen once, with approximately 5.7% in the top ten. The input for sequencing was whole blood, taken at baseline. These receptor sequences come from an adult who was a healthcare worker with PCR-confirmed SARS-CoV-2 infection or an uninfected control (not recorded which).

This clonotype was found a few times. This rearrangement joins TRBV5-1 to TRBJ2-3; D is uncertain. Germline lookup yields CDR1 SGHRS and CDR2 YFSETQ. The CDR3 is 12 amino acids. Trimming pared 5 bases from V and 2 bases from J, leaving 6 bases between. The CDR3 nucleotides are TGCGCCAGCAGACCCAACACAGATACGCAGTATTTT. Encoded protein: CASRPNTDTQYF.

This clonotype has a count of ten or more. The chain links TRBV30 to TRBJ1-4; weak D call: TRBD1 (6 bases). CDR3 length: 12 residues. CDR1 and CDR2 (germline): GTSNPN, SVGIG (reference sequence). Trimming cost V 4 bases and J 5 bases, with 8 bases left between them. For the CDR3, the DNA is TGTGCCTGGACAGGGGACAATGAAAAACTGTTTTTT. It yields the protein CAWTGDNEKLFF.

This clonotype showed up just once. V usage is TRBV30 and J usage is TRBJ1-6; a possible D gene is TRBD1 (6 bases). CDR1 is GTSNPN, CDR2 SVGIG, per germline (reference sequence). There are 17 residues in the CDR3. V gave up 3 bases and J gave up 0 bases, with 15 bases separating them. CDR3: CAWSVGGSSSYNSPLHF. CDR3 nucleotide sequence: TGTGCCTGGAGCGTAGGGGGATCGAGCTCCTATAATTCACCCCTCCACTTT.

In this sample, this clonotype turned up a few times. J is TRBJ2-6 and V is TRBV7-2, with D perhaps being TRBD1 or TRBD2 (5 bases each). The V gene's germline CDR1 is SGHTA and CDR2 FQGNSA. Trimming cost V 3 bases and J 0 bases, with 6 bases left between them. The CDR3 runs 15 residues. CDR3: CASSLGVSGANVLTF. The CDR3 DNA follows: TGTGCCAGCAGCTTGGGGGTCTCTGGGGCCAACGTCCTGACTTTC.

The sample holds a few counts of this clonotype. The CDR3 protein is CASSLGPHRGQGTEAFF. Here the CDR3 DNA reads TGTGCCAGCAGTTTGGGTCCCCATAGGGGACAGGGCACTGAAGCTTTCTTT. The chain links TRBV28 to TRBJ1-1; TRBD1 aligns across 9 bases. The V gene's germline CDR1 is MDHEN and CDR2 SYDVKM. V was clipped by 3 bases and J by 4 bases; unmatched bases: 12. This CDR3 has 17 amino acids.

This chain connects TRBV10-3 to TRBJ2-1, with 13 bases identical to TRBD2. The germline V gene has CDR1 ENHRY and CDR2 SYGVKD. The CDR3 consists of 15 residues. V shed 6 bases, J shed 5 bases, and the junction held 4 bases outside the gene matches. The CDR3 region is CAIRGTSGTNNEQFF. Written as DNA, the CDR3 is TGTGCCATCAGGGGGACTAGCGGGACCAACAATGAGCAGTTCTTC.

This clonotype was recorded a few times. The V gene is TRBV28, the J gene TRBJ1-1; tentatively, D is TRBD1 (6 bases). Germline CDR1 and CDR2: MDHEN and SYDVKM. V was clipped by 5 bases and J by 3 bases, with 13 bases between them. The CDR3 loop spans 14 amino acids. CDR3 region: CASSVGTSYTEAFF. The CDR3 DNA reads as TGTGCCAGCAGTGTAGGGACAAGTTACACTGAAGCTTTCTTT. Based on the CDR3 plus reference TRBV28 and TRBJ1-1, the full variable domain is DVKVTQSSRYLVKRTGEKVFLECVQDMDHENMFWYRQDPGLGLRLIYFSYDVKMKEKGDIPEGYSVSREKKERFSLILESASTNQTSMYLCASSVGTSYTEAFFGQGTRLTVV.

This clonotype has a count of ten or more. This rearrangement joins TRBV27 to TRBJ2-3, with a possible D match to TRBD1 (6 bases). CDR1 is MNHEY, CDR2 SMNVEV, per germline (reference sequence). This CDR3 is 13 amino acids long. Trimming stripped 5 bases from V and 3 bases from J, with 9 bases between. The CDR3 sequence: CASSLTGTDTQYF. The CDR3 DNA sequence: TGTGCCAGCAGTCTAACAGGGACAGATACGCAGTATTTT.

This clonotype was picked up many times. This rearrangement joins TRBV5-1 to TRBJ1-1; no firm D call. Germline CDR1 SGHRS, CDR2 YFSETQ. V lost 1 base, J lost 4 bases, and 11 bases lay in between. The CDR3 runs to 14 residues. The CDR3 region is CASSLFREATEAFF. CDR3 bases: TGCGCCAGCAGCTTGTTTAGGGAAGCCACTGAAGCTTTCTTT. Looking up the rest from reference TRBV5-1 and TRBJ1-1 gives the full variable domain: KAGVTQTPRYLIKTRGQQVTLSCSPISGHRSVSWYQQTPGQGLQFLFEYFSETQRNKGNFPGRFSGRQFSNSRSEMNVSTLELGDSALYLCASSLFREATEAFFGQGTRLTVV.

In this sample, this clonotype turned up many times. V gene TRBV10-2 combines with J gene TRBJ2-1; D is unresolved. The CDR3 runs 16 residues. Trimming shortened V by 6 bases and J by 1 base, and 16 bases separated the two germline ends. Germline V gene lookup returns CDR1 WSHSY and CDR2 SAAADI. The CDR3 region has the DNA TGCGCCAGCAGATCCGCCGATCCTGATTCCTACAATGAGCAGTTCTTC. Residues: CASRSADPDSYNEQFF.

This clonotype has at least ten counts. The chain combines TRBV7-2 with TRBJ2-3; D gene uncertain. Germline V gene sequence: CDR1 SGHTA, CDR2 FQGNSA. The CDR3 length is 13 residues. The ends were cut back, 7 bases at V and 8 bases at J, with 16 bases in the middle. Here the CDR3 reads CASITSNEATQYF. In DNA form, the CDR3 reads TGTGCCAGCATCACCTCCAATGAAGCTACGCAGTATTTT. The variable domain in full, with the rest retrieved from reference TRBV7-2 and TRBJ2-3, is GAGVSQSPSNKVTEKGKDVELRCDPISGHTALYWYRQSLGQGLEFLIYFQGNSAPDKSGLPSDRFSAERTGGSVSTLTIQRTQQEDSAVYLCASITSNEATQYFGPGTRLTVL.

This clonotype has more than one count but fewer than ten. The CDR3 protein is CSANNEQFF. For the CDR3, the DNA is TGCAGTGCTAACAATGAGCAGTTCTTC. The chain combines TRBV20-1 with TRBJ2-1; D not resolved. Trimming stripped 4 bases from V and 5 bases from J, with 0 bases between. Per germline, CDR1 DFQATT and CDR2 SNEGSKA (reference sequence). The CDR3 has 9 residues.

This clonotype has only a few counts. The chain carries TRBV5-1 and TRBJ2-1, with TRBD2 matching over 12 bases. Germline V gene sequence: CDR1 SGHRS, CDR2 YFSETQ. This CDR3 has 16 amino acids. V dropped 4 bases and J dropped 3; count of bases not matched to a gene: 5. DNA of the CDR3: TGCGCCAGCAGCCTAGCGGGAGGGCCTGGCTACAATGAGCAGTTCTTC. Its translation: CASSLAGGPGYNEQFF.

The chain combines TRBV7-9 with TRBJ2-1; D gene unclear. CDR1 and CDR2 (germline): SEHNR, FQNEAQ (reference sequence). CDR3 length equals 13 residues. Trimming stripped 1 base from V and 8 bases from J, with 9 bases between. The CDR3 is CASSLVALHEQFF. Written as DNA, the CDR3 is TGTGCCAGCAGCTTAGTAGCACTCCATGAGCAGTTCTTC. The full variable domain, in which reference TRBV7-9 and TRBJ2-1 provide the parts outside the CDR3, is DTGVSQNPRHKITKRGQNVTFRCDPISEHNRLYWYRQTLGQGPEFLTYFQNEAQLEKSRLLSDRFSAERPKGSFSTLEIQRTEQGDSAMYLCASSLVALHEQFFGPGTRLTVL.

The rearrangement links TRBV11-2 to TRBJ2-7; unclear D gene. CDR1 and CDR2 from the germline V gene are SGHAT and FQNNGV. Trimming cost V 8 bases and J 3 bases, with 17 bases left between them. The CDR3 is 14 residues long. CDR3: CASQSTVQSYEQYF. As DNA, the CDR3 is TGTGCCAGCCAAAGTACGGTACAGAGCTACGAGCAGTACTTC. The full variable domain, completed using reference TRBV11-2 and TRBJ2-7, is EAGVAQSPRYKIIEKRQSVAFWCNPISGHATLYWYQQILGQGPKLLIQFQNNGVVDDSQLPKDRFSAERLKGVDSTLKIQPAKLEDSAVYLCASQSTVQSYEQYFGPGTRLTVT.